This T cell receptor (beta chain) was recovered during a study of T cell responses to AZD1222 COVID-19 vaccine. Study-level results: Baseline seropositivity occurred in only a handful of AZD1222 recipients. The CD4 TCRs associated with vaccination extended across spike and predominated at 160-218 and 743-854. Among the donors, most were white British and more were female, and clonal diversity was possibly underestimated.

CDR1 is LGHNA, CDR2 YSLEER, per germline. The CDR3 is 15 amino acids. V shed 3 bases and J 5 bases; nucleotides not matched to a gene: 7. About this clone: The antigen is unknown.

Here immunoSEQ multiplex PCR was the method, and the copy in TCRdb shows in-frame clones only, minus some. Here the sample spans about 110,000 clones, 88% being singletons. The sequences come from peripheral blood, collected on day 0 of MenACWY control vaccination. The chain is built from TRBV4-3 and TRBJ2-5; TRBD1 matches 9 bases. The TCR comes from an adult in good health. CDR3 DNA: TGCGCCAGCAGCCAGCGGGACAGGGTTTGGGAGACCCAGTACTTC. Translated: CASSQRDRVWETQYF.